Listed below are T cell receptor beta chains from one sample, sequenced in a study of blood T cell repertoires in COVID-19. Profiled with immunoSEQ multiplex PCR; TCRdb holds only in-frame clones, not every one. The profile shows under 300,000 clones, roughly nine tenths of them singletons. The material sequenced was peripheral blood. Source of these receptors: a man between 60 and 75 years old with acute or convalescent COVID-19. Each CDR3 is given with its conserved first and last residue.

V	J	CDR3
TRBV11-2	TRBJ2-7	CASSLRTSAYEQYF
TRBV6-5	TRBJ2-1	CASSYSWLGDEQFF
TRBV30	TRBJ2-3	CAWMPRPDTQYF
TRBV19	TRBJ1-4	CASNPTGSGEKLFF
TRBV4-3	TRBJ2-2	CASSQEEGRDVTGELFF
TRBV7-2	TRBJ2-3	CASSLANRGLGATDTQYF
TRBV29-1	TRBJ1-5	CSVGGQGAGQPQHF
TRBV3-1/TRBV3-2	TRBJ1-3	CASSHLQGSGNTIYF
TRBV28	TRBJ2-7	CASSEPLRRQVRYEQYF
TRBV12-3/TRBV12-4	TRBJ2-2	CASSFVDTGELFF
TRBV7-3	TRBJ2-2	CASRAAANTGELFF
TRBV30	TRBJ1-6	CAWSPGTANSPLHF
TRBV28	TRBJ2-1	CASSSDWERGVYNEQFF
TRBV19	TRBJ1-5	CASSKTGEGYISNQPQHF
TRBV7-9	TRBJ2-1	CASSLARLGREHNEQFF
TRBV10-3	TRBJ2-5	CAISLTDQETQYF
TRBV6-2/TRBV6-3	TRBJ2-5	CASSYITGGVVETQYF
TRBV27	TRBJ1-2	CASSDRGGRGYTF
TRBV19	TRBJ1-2	CASSARQDANYGYTF
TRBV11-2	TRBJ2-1	CASSLLSGTSYNEQFF
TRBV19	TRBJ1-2	CASSSLAGDYGYTF
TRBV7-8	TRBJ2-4	CASSPRSGRAKNIQYF
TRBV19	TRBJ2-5	CASSRVAGEETQYF
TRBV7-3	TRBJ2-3	CASSLTSGRDTQYF
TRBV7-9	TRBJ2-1	CASSLPGDRRSYNEQFF
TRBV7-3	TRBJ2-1	CASSLLAGTSGRNEQFF
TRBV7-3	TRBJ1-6	CASSSGPGRNSPLHF
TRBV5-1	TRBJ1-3	CASSLPGQAGSGNTIYF
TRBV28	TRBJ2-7	CASRATGGEQYF
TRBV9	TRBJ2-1	CASSVGPGETYNEQFF
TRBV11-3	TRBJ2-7	CVSSPIPDPYEQYF
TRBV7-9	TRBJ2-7	CASSRAGMAYEQYF
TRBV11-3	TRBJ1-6	CASSSGDPGGPLHF
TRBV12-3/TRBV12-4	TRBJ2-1	CASSFEVAEQFF
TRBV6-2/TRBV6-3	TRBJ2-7	CASSQGAGPYEQYF
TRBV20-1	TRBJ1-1	CSAAGVTEAFF
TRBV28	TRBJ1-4	CASSQDRNYSEKLFF
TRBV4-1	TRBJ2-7	CASSQDRAGGKYEQYF
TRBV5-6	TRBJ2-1	CASSLVGTRVHNEQFF
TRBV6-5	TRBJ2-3	CASKTSGASTDTQYF
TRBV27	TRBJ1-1	CASSSPSRTGGSTEAFF
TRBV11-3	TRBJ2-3	CASSLRLADTQYF
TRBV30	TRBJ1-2	CAWSPRGSVGYTF
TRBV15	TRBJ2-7	CATSTRMDRAAYEQYF
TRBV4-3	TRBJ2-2	CASSQAPYIEGARDTGELFF
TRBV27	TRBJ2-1	CASRPGTGNYNEQFF
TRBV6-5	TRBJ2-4	CASSSLIENIQYF
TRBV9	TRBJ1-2	CASSADTGPYGYTF
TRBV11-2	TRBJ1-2	CASKRQGSYGYTF
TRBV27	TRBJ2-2	CASSLRPLGGLDTGELFF
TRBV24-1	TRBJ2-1	CATSDFGGQGINEQFF
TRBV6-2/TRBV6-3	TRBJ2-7	CASSYSPGDPTRITYEQYF
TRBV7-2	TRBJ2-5	CASSLVQGGGQETQYF
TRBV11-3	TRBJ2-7	CASSPNRGGIEQYF
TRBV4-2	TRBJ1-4	CASSHLLGQGANEKLFF
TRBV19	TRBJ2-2	CASSHQVARGTGELFF
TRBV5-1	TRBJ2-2	CASSLAGGSGTGELFF
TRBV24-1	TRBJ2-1	CATSDKREDLIYFDNEQFF
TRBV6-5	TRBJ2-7	CANFRDRGFCEQYF